These 2 T cell receptor beta chains were all obtained from the same sample, sequenced in a study of beta chain features in type 1 diabetes. Broader study findings: TCRB CDR3s from Type 1 diabetes patients were moderately but significantly shorter in all four CD4+ subsets.

These receptors' antigens are unknown. The investigators reverse transcribed all of the isolated RNA, so they sequenced expressed TCRB transcripts. Method: immunoSEQ multiplex PCR; TCRdb's copy keeps in-frame clones and lacks some. The sample shows about 650,000 clones, 9.5% to 15% of them seen only once. Sequences were obtained from naive CD4+ T cells from blood. The source is a man aged 25-40 years with type 1 diabetes.

This clone was observed a few times. The chain recombines TRBV4-3 with TRBJ2-1; D possibly corresponds to TRBD2 (6 bases). The CDR3 length is 16 residues. The germline CDR1 and CDR2 sequences are LGHNA and YSLEER. Trimming took off 1 base at V and 8 bases at J, with 18 bases between the two ends. The CDR3 DNA is TGCGCCAGCAGCCAAGGGCCGGGCCTCGGGGACTATGAGCAGTTCTTC. Amino acid sequence: CASSQGPGLGDYEQFF.

In this sample, this clone turned up a few times. This sequence joins TRBV11-2 and TRBJ1-2; D perhaps matches TRBD1 (6 bases). The CDR3 runs 19 residues. The V gene lost 2 bases and the J gene lost 0 bases, with 22 bases spanning the gap. Looked up from germline, CDR1 is SGHAT and CDR2 is FQNNGV. As DNA, the CDR3 is TGTGCCAGCAGCTTACAAGGGAGGCCACAGGGTTCAACTAACTATGGCTACACCTTC. Its protein product is CASSLQGRPQGSTNYGYTF. Using reference TRBV11-2 and TRBJ1-2 for the parts outside the CDR3, the full variable domain is EAGVAQSPRYKIIEKRQSVAFWCNPISGHATLYWYQQILGQGPKLLIQFQNNGVVDDSQLPKDRFSAERLKGVDSTLKIQPAKLEDSAVYLCASSLQGRPQGSTNYGYTFGSGTRLTVV.